A selection of T cell receptor beta chains follows, all from one sample in a study of blood T cell repertoires in COVID-19. Method: immunoSEQ multiplex PCR; TCRdb's copy keeps in-frame clones and lacks some. The sample carries 140,000 or so clones, roughly 88% recorded once. Material: peripheral blood. The receptors shown here come from a man aged 60 to 75 with active or convalescent COVID-19. Each CDR3 is given with its conserved first and last residue. D genes are given only for firm matches. Not every row has a clone size; where given, it reads once, few, many or a size class.

CDR3aa: CASSLQATQETQYF; CDR3nt: TGTGCCAGCAGCTTACAGGCAACCCAAGAGACCCAGTACTTC; j_gene: TRBJ2-5; abundance: .; v_gene: TRBV5-6; d_gene: .
CDR3aa: CASSTRQASYEQYF; CDR3nt: TGTGCCAGTAGTACCAGACAGGCCTCCTACGAGCAGTACTTC; j_gene: TRBJ2-7; abundance: .; v_gene: TRBV19; d_gene: .
CDR3aa: CASSSPFRDRGQETQYF; CDR3nt: TGTGCCAGCAGCTCCCCATTCCGGGACAGGGGGCAAGAGACCCAGTACTTC; j_gene: TRBJ2-5; abundance: .; v_gene: TRBV7-6; d_gene: TRBD1
CDR3aa: CASSPSEWTEAFF; CDR3nt: TGTGCCAGCAGTCCCTCGGAGTGGACTGAAGCTTTCTTT; j_gene: TRBJ1-1; abundance: .; v_gene: TRBV2; d_gene: .
CDR3aa: CSASGGGRWSYEQYF; CDR3nt: TGCAGTGCTAGTGGGGGCGGGAGGTGGTCCTACGAGCAGTACTTC; j_gene: TRBJ2-7; abundance: .; v_gene: TRBV20-1; d_gene: TRBD2
CDR3aa: CASSQGYEQYF; CDR3nt: TGTGCCAGCAGTCAGGGTTACGAGCAGTACTTC; j_gene: TRBJ2-7; abundance: .; v_gene: TRBV28; d_gene: .
CDR3aa: CASSPKPGLSYEQYF; CDR3nt: TGTGCCAGCAGCCCAAAACCGGGACTCTCCTACGAGCAGTACTTC; j_gene: TRBJ2-7; abundance: .; v_gene: TRBV7-9; d_gene: .
CDR3aa: CASSLGGNEQYF; CDR3nt: TGTGCCAGCAGCTTAGGAGGGAACGAGCAGTACTTC; j_gene: TRBJ2-7; abundance: .; v_gene: TRBV11-3; d_gene: .
CDR3aa: CASSSGQGGIIQYF; CDR3nt: TGCGCCAGCAGCTCCGGACAGGGCGGTATCATTCAGTACTTC; j_gene: TRBJ2-4; abundance: .; v_gene: TRBV5-1; d_gene: TRBD1
CDR3aa: CASSLVRTGYQETQYF; CDR3nt: TGTGCCAGCAGCTTAGTGAGGACAGGATATCAAGAGACCCAGTACTTC; j_gene: TRBJ2-5; abundance: .; v_gene: TRBV7-6; d_gene: TRBD1
CDR3aa: CASSVESGGNSPLHF; CDR3nt: TGTGCCAGCAGCGTAGAGTCAGGGGGCAACTCACCCCTCCACTTT; j_gene: TRBJ1-6; abundance: .; v_gene: TRBV9; d_gene: TRBD1
CDR3aa: CASSESPSSGRADTQYF; CDR3nt: TGTGCCAGCAGTGAAAGCCCCTCTAGCGGGAGGGCAGATACGCAGTATTTT; j_gene: TRBJ2-3; abundance: .; v_gene: TRBV2; d_gene: TRBD2
CDR3aa: CASSRRDRSSPLHF; CDR3nt: TGTGCCAGCAGCCGCCGGGACAGAAGTTCACCCCTCCACTTT; j_gene: TRBJ1-6; abundance: .; v_gene: TRBV5-6; d_gene: TRBD1
CDR3aa: CASSNLTSRGKVTDTQYF; CDR3nt: TGTGCCAGCAGCAATCTCACTTCTAGGGGGAAGGTCACAGATACGCAGTATTTT; j_gene: TRBJ2-3; abundance: .; v_gene: TRBV21-1; d_gene: .
CDR3aa: CASTRGGTDTQYF; CDR3nt: TGTGCCAGCACCAGGGGAGGGACAGATACGCAGTATTTT; j_gene: TRBJ2-3; abundance: .; v_gene: TRBV5-6; d_gene: .
CDR3aa: CASSQGLAGYF; CDR3nt: TGCGCCAGCAGCCAGGGACTAGCGGGTTACTTC; j_gene: TRBJ2-5; abundance: .; v_gene: TRBV4-1; d_gene: TRBD2
CDR3aa: CASSQAAGNYGYTF; CDR3nt: TGCGCCAGCAGCCAAGCGGCAGGCAACTATGGCTACACCTTC; j_gene: TRBJ1-2; abundance: few; v_gene: TRBV4-3; d_gene: .
CDR3aa: CASSAALGTPGEQYF; CDR3nt: TGTGCCAGCAGTGCAGCGTTGGGGACACCCGGGGAGCAGTACTTC; j_gene: TRBJ2-7; abundance: .; v_gene: TRBV2; d_gene: .
CDR3aa: CASSGGQGWSGYTF; CDR3nt: TGTGCCAGCAGCGGAGGACAGGGTTGGTCTGGCTACACCTTC; j_gene: TRBJ1-2; abundance: .; v_gene: TRBV7-9; d_gene: TRBD1
CDR3aa: CASSESPGLAQYF; CDR3nt: TGTGCCAGCAGTGAATCACCGGGACTAGCCCAGTACTTC; j_gene: TRBJ2-5; abundance: .; v_gene: TRBV25-1; d_gene: TRBD2
CDR3aa: CASRGTVTYEQYF; CDR3nt: TGTGCCTCCCGGGGGACAGTGACCTACGAGCAGTACTTC; j_gene: TRBJ2-7; abundance: .; v_gene: TRBV27; d_gene: .
CDR3aa: CASSFRTSGRVGQETQYF; CDR3nt: TGTGCCAGCAGCTTTAGGACTAGCGGGAGAGTAGGGCAAGAGACCCAGTACTTC; j_gene: TRBJ2-5; abundance: .; v_gene: TRBV11-2; d_gene: TRBD2
CDR3aa: CASSSGLAGAGANVLTF; CDR3nt: TGTGCCAGCAGCTCCGGGTTGGCGGGGGCCGGGGCCAACGTCCTGACTTTC; j_gene: TRBJ2-6; abundance: .; v_gene: TRBV7-2; d_gene: .
CDR3aa: CASSERRNSPTDTQYF; CDR3nt: TGTGCCAGCAGTGAAAGGAGGAACTCCCCGACAGATACGCAGTATTTT; j_gene: TRBJ2-3; abundance: .; v_gene: TRBV6-1; d_gene: .
CDR3aa: CATGDRDERYGYTF; CDR3nt: TGTGCCACTGGGGACAGGGACGAGCGCTATGGCTACACCTTC; j_gene: TRBJ1-2; abundance: .; v_gene: TRBV24-1; d_gene: TRBD1
CDR3aa: CASRQGYGYTF; CDR3nt: TGTGCCAGCAGACAGGGTTATGGCTACACCTTC; j_gene: TRBJ1-2; abundance: .; v_gene: TRBV2; d_gene: .
CDR3aa: CASSNREMNTEAFF; CDR3nt: TGTGCCAGTAGTAACAGGGAAATGAACACTGAAGCTTTCTTT; j_gene: TRBJ1-1; abundance: .; v_gene: TRBV19; d_gene: .
CDR3aa: CASSHGQGNNQPQHF; CDR3nt: TGTGCCAGCAGCCATGGACAGGGCAACAATCAGCCCCAGCATTTT; j_gene: TRBJ1-5; abundance: .; v_gene: TRBV5-8; d_gene: TRBD1
CDR3aa: CASSLGWDSKGEQFF; CDR3nt: TGTGCCAGCAGCTTAGGGTGGGACAGCAAGGGAGAGCAGTTCTTC; j_gene: TRBJ2-1; abundance: once; v_gene: TRBV11-3; d_gene: TRBD1
CDR3aa: CASSPDRGAYGYTF; CDR3nt: TGTGCCAGCAGTCCCGACAGGGGGGCCTATGGCTACACCTTC; j_gene: TRBJ1-2; abundance: few; v_gene: TRBV28; d_gene: TRBD1
CDR3aa: CSAGQGNEQYF; CDR3nt: TGCAGTGCGGGACAGGGTAACGAGCAGTACTTC; j_gene: TRBJ2-7; abundance: .; v_gene: TRBV20-1; d_gene: TRBD1
CDR3aa: CASSSGGLAGFMDIQYF; CDR3nt: TGCGCCAGCAGCTCGGGGGGTCTAGCGGGATTTATGGACATTCAGTACTTC; j_gene: TRBJ2-4; abundance: .; v_gene: TRBV5-1; d_gene: TRBD2
CDR3aa: CASSLDTGGGYGYTF; CDR3nt: TGCGCCAGCAGCTTGGATACAGGGGGCGGCTATGGCTACACCTTC; j_gene: TRBJ1-2; abundance: .; v_gene: TRBV5-1; d_gene: TRBD1
CDR3aa: CSASRERNSPLHF; CDR3nt: TGCAGTGCGAGTAGGGAGCGTAATTCACCCCTCCACTTT; j_gene: TRBJ1-6; abundance: .; v_gene: TRBV20-1; d_gene: .
CDR3aa: CASGLGGKGETQYF; CDR3nt: TGTGCTAGTGGTTTGGGCGGGAAGGGGGAGACCCAGTACTTC; j_gene: TRBJ2-5; abundance: .; v_gene: TRBV12-5; d_gene: .
CDR3aa: CASCRGRGGSSEAFF; CDR3nt: TGTGCCAGCTGTAGGGGGCGAGGGGGGTCCTCTGAAGCTTTCTTT; j_gene: TRBJ1-1; abundance: once; v_gene: TRBV27; d_gene: TRBD1
CDR3aa: CASSDAPNAHEQFF; CDR3nt: TGTGCCAGCAGTGATGCGCCCAACGCCCATGAGCAGTTCTTC; j_gene: TRBJ2-1; abundance: .; v_gene: TRBV6-4; d_gene: .
CDR3aa: CASSFPKAGGYNEQFF; CDR3nt: TGTGCCAGCAGTTTTCCAAAAGCGGGAGGCTACAATGAGCAGTTCTTC; j_gene: TRBJ2-1; abundance: .; v_gene: TRBV27; d_gene: TRBD2
CDR3aa: CASSLQGGGYEQYF; CDR3nt: TGTGCCAGCAGTTTGCAGGGAGGAGGCTACGAGCAGTACTTC; j_gene: TRBJ2-7; abundance: .; v_gene: TRBV27; d_gene: .